A selection of T cell receptor beta chains follows, all from one sample in a study of shared clonotypes between healthy human individuals. Profiled with immunoSEQ multiplex PCR; TCRdb holds only in-frame clones, not every one. Counted here are approximately 740,000 clones, 92% occurring once; the ten biggest clones make up nearly 25%. The sequencing input was naive CD8+ T cells sorted from blood. These TCRs come from a man aged 25 to 45 in good health. Both conserved end residues are part of each CDR3. D genes are given only for firm matches. Clone size is not always given. Where it is, it says once, few, many or a class for expanded clones.

v_gene	d_gene	abundance	j_gene	CDR3aa	CDR3nt
TRBV11-3	TRBD2	NA	TRBJ2-1	CASSPPDAGANEQFF	TGTGCCAGCAGTCCACCGGACGCGGGAGCTAATGAGCAGTTCTTC
TRBV2	NA	NA	TRBJ2-1	CASKGSYNEQFF	TGTGCCAGCAAGGGGAGCTATAATGAGCAGTTCTTC
TRBV19	NA	NA	TRBJ2-3	CASSEGDSPSTDTQYF	TGTGCCAGTAGCGAAGGGGACTCACCAAGCACAGATACGCAGTATTTT
TRBV10-3	NA	NA	TRBJ2-7	CAMATGRADYEQYF	TGTGCCATGGCAACCGGGCGGGCCGATTACGAGCAGTACTTC
TRBV5-1	NA	NA	TRBJ2-2	CASSLKGTGELFF	TGCGCCAGCAGCTTGAAGGGCACCGGGGAGCTGTTTTTT
TRBV29-1	TRBD1	NA	TRBJ2-7	CSARDRDSYEQYF	TGCAGCGCCCGGGACAGAGACTCCTACGAGCAGTACTTC
TRBV11-2	NA	NA	TRBJ2-3	CASSFLGGEGQDTQYF	TGTGCCAGCAGCTTCTTAGGAGGGGAGGGACAAGATACGCAGTATTTT
TRBV9	NA	NA	TRBJ2-3	CASSVAVATGLGDTQYF	TGTGCCAGCAGCGTAGCTGTTGCGACAGGTTTGGGGGATACGCAGTATTTT
TRBV9	TRBD1	NA	TRBJ2-2	CASSVWTGGDAGELFF	TGTGCCAGCAGCGTCTGGACAGGGGGCGACGCCGGGGAGCTGTTTTTT
TRBV10-3	TRBD2	NA	TRBJ2-7	CAIGTSGNYEQYF	TGTGCCATAGGGACTAGCGGGAACTACGAGCAGTACTTC
TRBV7-9	TRBD2	NA	TRBJ2-1	CASGLANSYNEQFF	TGTGCCAGCGGACTAGCGAACTCCTACAATGAGCAGTTCTTC
TRBV6-1	NA	NA	TRBJ2-7	CASSAYRDRAYEQYF	TGTGCCAGCAGTGCCTACAGGGATCGCGCCTACGAGCAGTACTTC
TRBV6-6	NA	NA	TRBJ2-7	CASEKGGLSYEQYF	TGTGCCAGCGAAAAGGGAGGCCTCTCCTACGAGCAGTACTTC
TRBV27	TRBD2	NA	TRBJ2-7	CASHALLAGGPEQYF	TGTGCCAGCCACGCTTTGCTAGCGGGAGGTCCCGAGCAGTACTTC
TRBV9	NA	NA	TRBJ2-1	CASSLGGGDSSYNEQFF	TGTGCCAGCAGCCTGGGTGGAGGGGACAGCTCCTACAATGAGCAGTTCTTC
TRBV30	NA	NA	TRBJ2-7	CAWGDNSYEQYF	TGTGCCTGGGGGGACAACTCCTACGAGCAGTACTTC
TRBV15	TRBD2	NA	TRBJ2-5	CATSRPGTSDLETQYF	TGTGCCACCAGCAGACCCGGGACTAGCGATTTAGAGACCCAGTACTTC
TRBV7-9	NA	NA	TRBJ2-2	CASSPVAVPGELFF	TGTGCCAGCAGCCCTGTAGCGGTCCCCGGGGAGCTGTTTTTT
TRBV7-9	NA	NA	TRBJ1-2	CASSLVSSEIYGYTF	TGTGCCAGCAGCTTAGTTAGTTCAGAGATCTATGGCTACACCTTC
TRBV5-1	TRBD2	NA	TRBJ2-1	CASSPEGREFSYNEQFF	TGCGCCAGCAGCCCCGAGGGGCGGGAGTTCTCCTACAATGAGCAGTTCTTC
TRBV10-2	TRBD2	NA	TRBJ2-1	CASIAGGYNEQFF	TGCGCCAGCATAGCGGGAGGCTACAATGAGCAGTTCTTC
TRBV7-9	NA	NA	TRBJ2-5	CASNLAENLQETQYF	TGTGCCAGCAACCTTGCAGAAAACCTCCAAGAGACCCAGTACTTC
TRBV4-3	NA	NA	TRBJ2-7	CASSRSVGGYEQYF	TGCGCCAGCAGCCGGTCTGTAGGAGGCTACGAGCAGTACTTC
TRBV11-2	NA	NA	TRBJ2-7	CASSSPGVSDEQYF	TGTGCCAGCAGCTCCCCGGGTGTATCTGACGAGCAGTACTTC
TRBV27	NA	NA	TRBJ2-7	CASSLSLDGLNEQYF	TGTGCCAGCAGTTTATCGTTAGATGGACTAAACGAGCAGTACTTC
TRBV6-5	NA	NA	TRBJ1-2	CASRVQGSYGYTF	TGTGCCAGCAGGGTCCAGGGGAGCTATGGCTACACCTTC
TRBV28	NA	NA	TRBJ1-1	CASSREGDTEAFF	TGTGCCAGCAGTCGGGAGGGGGACACTGAAGCTTTCTTT
TRBV4-3	TRBD2	NA	TRBJ2-1	CASSRLAGVINEQFF	TGCGCCAGCAGCCGACTAGCGGGAGTAATAAATGAGCAGTTCTTC
TRBV7-9	NA	NA	TRBJ2-1	CASSPRGDNEQFF	TGTGCCAGCAGCCCACGGGGTGACAATGAGCAGTTCTTC
TRBV4-3	NA	once	TRBJ2-5	CASSQQAYQETQYF	TGCGCCAGCAGCCAGCAGGCGTACCAAGAGACCCAGTACTTC
TRBV7-8	NA	NA	TRBJ1-5	CASSRAYSNQPQHF	TGTGCCAGCAGCCGGGCGTATAGCAATCAGCCCCAGCATTTT
TRBV5-1	NA	NA	TRBJ2-7	CASSLVPTYEQYF	TGCGCCAGCAGCTTGGTCCCCACCTACGAGCAGTACTTC
TRBV29-1	NA	NA	TRBJ2-1	CSGAASVSSYNEQFF	TGCAGCGGGGCCGCTAGCGTAAGCTCCTACAATGAGCAGTTCTTC
TRBV6-1	NA	NA	TRBJ1-5	CASKGRGEGQPQHF	TGTGCCAGCAAAGGTCGCGGGGAAGGTCAGCCCCAGCATTTT
TRBV27	NA	NA	TRBJ2-7	CASSSGGAFTEQYF	TGTGCCAGCAGTTCAGGGGGGGCCTTTACCGAGCAGTACTTC
TRBV27	TRBD1	NA	TRBJ2-3	CASHTLQGHGTDTQYF	TGTGCCAGCCATACCCTACAGGGGCATGGAACAGATACGCAGTATTTT
TRBV7-9	TRBD1	NA	TRBJ2-7	CASSHPGTDPYEQYF	TGTGCCAGCAGCCACCCCGGGACAGACCCCTACGAGCAGTACTTC
TRBV11-2	NA	few	TRBJ2-5	CASSSGTQTTPKGAQYF	TGTGCCAGCAGCTCGGGTACGCAGACTACACCGAAAGGAGCCCAGTACTTC
TRBV6-6	NA	NA	TRBJ2-1	CASSYSLAGGNEQFF	TGTGCCAGCAGTTACTCGTTAGCCGGGGGCAATGAGCAGTTCTTC
TRBV7-8	NA	NA	TRBJ1-3	CASSSTDSGNTIYF	TGTGCCAGCAGCTCGACAGACTCTGGAAACACCATATATTTT
TRBV7-3	TRBD2	NA	TRBJ2-1	CASSLAGPVSSYNEQFF	TGTGCCAGCAGTCTAGCGGGGCCGGTAAGCTCCTACAATGAGCAGTTCTTC
TRBV20-1	NA	NA	TRBJ2-1	CSAIGSEQFF	TGCAGTGCAATAGGGTCAGAGCAGTTCTTC
TRBV29-1	NA	NA	TRBJ2-1	CSVDRLDSYNEQFF	TGCAGCGTTGACCGACTAGACTCCTACAATGAGCAGTTCTTC
TRBV4-1	TRBD1	NA	TRBJ1-1	CASSQDSGTVVFF	TGCGCCAGCAGCCAAGATAGTGGGACAGTCGTTTTCTTT
TRBV2	TRBD2	NA	TRBJ2-3	CASRDSGDSTDTQYF	TGTGCCAGCAGAGATAGCGGGGATAGCACAGATACGCAGTATTTT
TRBV25-1	TRBD1	NA	TRBJ1-4	CASSDPDRGNEKLFF	TGTGCCAGCAGTGATCCCGACAGGGGTAATGAAAAACTGTTTTTT
TRBV7-9	NA	NA	TRBJ2-1	CASSQPISDRSGEQFF	TGTGCCAGCAGCCAACCGATCTCCGACAGGTCCGGGGAGCAGTTCTTC
TRBV6-5	NA	NA	TRBJ1-1	CASSNRRLNTEAFF	TGTGCCAGCAGCAACAGGAGACTGAACACTGAAGCTTTCTTT
TRBV4-1	NA	NA	TRBJ2-1	CASSQVEGWDEQFF	TGCGCCAGCAGCCAAGTTGAGGGGTGGGATGAGCAGTTCTTC
TRBV7-9	NA	NA	TRBJ2-7	CASSSSRDRAYEQYF	TGTGCCAGCAGCTCCTCCCGCGACAGAGCCTACGAGCAGTACTTC
TRBV4-1	NA	NA	TRBJ2-7	CASSQVPGAADTYEQYF	TGCGCCAGCAGCCAAGTCCCGGGGGCGGCTGATACCTACGAGCAGTACTTC
TRBV29-1	NA	NA	TRBJ1-1	CSVEGGDTEAFF	TGCAGCGTTGAAGGCGGGGACACTGAAGCTTTCTTT
TRBV9	TRBD2	NA	TRBJ2-7	CASSPGTSGSYEQYF	TGTGCCAGCAGCCCCGGGACTAGCGGCTCCTACGAGCAGTACTTC